This is a list of T cell receptor beta chains from one sample in a study of T cell responses to AZD1222 COVID-19 vaccine. Only in-frame clones appear in the TCRdb table, and some are missing; sequencing was by immunoSEQ multiplex PCR. In the table there are some 170,000 clones, roughly nine tenths of which are singletons. Specimen: peripheral blood, collected on day 0 of AZD1222 vaccination. The receptors were gathered from an adult in good health. The CDR3 runs from the conserved cysteine through the conserved F or W. A D gene is named only where the DNA matches it firmly. The size entry is marked missing in some rows and otherwise reads once, few, many or a size class.

V	size	J	D	CDR3	DNA
TRBV11-2	.	TRBJ2-1	TRBD2	CASSLTSGSTYNEQFF	TGTGCCAGCAGCTTGACTAGCGGGAGTACCTACAATGAGCAGTTCTTC
TRBV3-1/TRBV3-2	.	TRBJ2-5	TRBD2	CASSLRGGRETQYF	TGTGCCAGCAGCCTCCGGGGGGGGCGAGAGACCCAGTACTTC
TRBV11-3	once	TRBJ2-2	.	CASSLGDTGELFF	TGTGCCAGCAGCTTAGGTGACACCGGGGAGCTGTTTTTT
TRBV27	.	TRBJ2-1	.	CASSSTNYNEQFF	TGTGCCAGCAGTTCTACTAACTACAATGAGCAGTTCTTC
TRBV5-1	.	TRBJ1-2	.	CASSADSSGYTF	TGCGCCAGCAGCGCGGACAGCTCTGGCTACACCTTC
TRBV7-8	once	TRBJ2-7	TRBD2	CASSSLRTSGRAHEQYF	TGTGCCAGCAGCTCTCTAAGGACTAGCGGGAGGGCCCACGAGCAGTACTTC
TRBV2	.	TRBJ1-2	.	CASSEIAGGINNYGYTF	TGTGCCAGCAGTGAAATTGCTGGTGGCATCAACAACTATGGCTACACCTTC
TRBV18	once	TRBJ2-5	.	CASSSGQGETQYF	TGTGCCAGCTCCAGCGGTCAGGGAGAGACCCAGTACTTC
TRBV6-2/TRBV6-3	.	TRBJ2-1	.	CASSYPRAGYNEQFF	TGTGCCAGCAGTTACCCTAGGGCAGGCTACAATGAGCAGTTCTTC
TRBV5-1	.	TRBJ2-3	.	CASSLGRGGDTQYF	TGCGCCAGCAGCTTGGGTCGGGGAGGAGATACGCAGTATTTT
TRBV7-8	.	TRBJ2-2	.	CASSPRQNTGELFF	TGTGCCAGCAGCCCCAGACAGAACACCGGGGAGCTGTTTTTT
TRBV6-2/TRBV6-3	.	TRBJ1-5	TRBD1	CASSLDRDGNQPQHF	TGTGCCAGCAGTCTCGACAGGGACGGCAATCAGCCCCAGCATTTT
TRBV18	.	TRBJ2-3	.	CASSPGLPSTDTQYF	TGTGCCAGCTCACCCGGACTGCCTAGCACAGATACGCAGTATTTT
TRBV5-1	.	TRBJ1-6	.	CASSQAFVRARPNSPLHF	TGCGCCAGCAGCCAGGCATTCGTGAGGGCTCGACCTAATTCACCCCTCCACTTT
TRBV19	.	TRBJ2-7	.	CASSKGLSSYEQYF	TGTGCCAGTAGTAAGGGACTTAGCTCCTACGAGCAGTACTTC
TRBV6-5	once	TRBJ1-2	.	CATTLSGGRWDGYTF	TGTGCCACTACGCTTAGCGGGGGAAGGTGGGATGGCTACACCTTC
TRBV27	.	TRBJ1-4	TRBD1	CASSPGTGWKKLFF	TGTGCCAGCAGCCCCGGGACAGGGTGGAAAAAACTGTTTTTT
TRBV3-1/TRBV3-2	.	TRBJ1-6	TRBD1	CASRVRQGDNSPLHF	TGTGCCAGCAGGGTCCGACAGGGGGATAATTCACCCCTCCACTTT
TRBV16	.	TRBJ1-2	.	CASSHMERGYTF	TGTGCCAGCAGCCACATGGAGCGGGGCTACACCTTC
TRBV5-6	.	TRBJ1-5	.	CASSLRDSNQPQHF	TGTGCCAGCAGCTTGCGGGATAGCAATCAGCCCCAGCATTTT
TRBV7-8	.	TRBJ2-3	TRBD2	CASSRDSGGRTDTQYF	TGTGCCAGCAGCAGGGATAGCGGGGGACGCACAGATACGCAGTATTTT
TRBV2	.	TRBJ1-1	TRBD1	CASALDRGHTEAFF	TGTGCCAGCGCCCTAGACAGGGGGCACACTGAAGCTTTCTTT
TRBV18	.	TRBJ1-6	.	CASSPSIGNSPLHF	TGTGCCAGCTCACCATCGATAGGGAATTCACCCCTCCACTTT
TRBV6-5	.	TRBJ2-2	.	CASSYRDLAGELFF	TGTGCCAGCAGTTACCGAGACCTGGCCGGGGAGCTGTTTTTT
TRBV28	.	TRBJ1-6	.	CATLRGNYNSPLHF	TGTGCCACCTTGCGGGGAAACTATAATTCACCCCTCCACTTT
TRBV19	.	TRBJ1-1	.	CASSIGRVYTEAFF	TGTGCCAGTAGTATTGGCAGGGTATATACTGAAGCTTTCTTT
TRBV5-1	.	TRBJ1-5	.	CASSLVDRKNQPQHF	TGCGCCAGCAGCTTGGTTGACAGGAAAAATCAGCCCCAGCATTTT
TRBV4-2	.	TRBJ1-3	TRBD1	CASSQFLGQGNTIYF	TGTGCCAGCAGCCAATTTCTGGGACAGGGGAACACCATATATTTT
TRBV2	.	TRBJ1-2	.	CASSEEPQSGYTF	TGTGCCAGCAGTGAAGAACCGCAGTCTGGCTACACCTTC
TRBV11-3	.	TRBJ1-2	.	CASSPPRPGYGYTF	TGTGCCAGCAGCCCCCCCCGTCCCGGCTATGGCTACACCTTC
TRBV18	.	TRBJ2-5	.	CASSPSEETQYF	TGTGCCAGCTCACCATCCGAGGAGACCCAGTACTTC
TRBV28	.	TRBJ2-1	TRBD2	CASILAGQREQFF	TGTGCCAGCATTCTAGCGGGTCAAAGAGAGCAGTTCTTC
TRBV2	.	TRBJ2-7	TRBD1	CASSRTGGDYEQYF	TGTGCCAGCAGCAGGACAGGGGGAGACTACGAGCAGTACTTC
TRBV3-1/TRBV3-2	.	TRBJ2-3	.	CASSQLGGSTDTQYF	TGTGCCAGCAGCCAACTCGGGGGAAGCACAGATACGCAGTATTTT
TRBV15	.	TRBJ1-3	.	CATSRLLADGNTIYF	TGTGCCACCAGCAGGCTCTTGGCAGACGGAAACACCATATATTTT
TRBV6-5	.	TRBJ2-2	TRBD1	CASIALVGQTGELFF	TGTGCCAGCATCGCCCTAGTGGGACAGACCGGGGAGCTGTTTTTT
TRBV28	few	TRBJ2-7	TRBD2	CASSFGLAGGSSSYEQYF	TGTGCCAGCAGTTTCGGACTAGCGGGAGGGTCGAGCTCCTACGAGCAGTACTTC
TRBV19	.	TRBJ1-5	.	CASKVTDRNQPQHF	TGTGCCAGTAAGGTCACAGATCGGAATCAGCCCCAGCATTTT
TRBV18	.	TRBJ1-4	TRBD1	CASSLNSGTGSSEKLFF	TGTGCCAGCTCACTGAACTCCGGGACAGGGTCTTCTGAAAAACTGTTTTTT
TRBV5-1	.	TRBJ2-5	TRBD1	CASSLDRAEETQYF	TGCGCCAGCAGCCTGGACAGGGCTGAAGAGACCCAGTACTTC
TRBV5-1	once	TRBJ1-4	.	CASSLEGHDEKLFF	TGCGCCAGCAGCTTGGAGGGTCATGATGAAAAACTGTTTTTT
TRBV19	.	TRBJ2-2	TRBD2	CASGIGGFGELFF	TGTGCCAGCGGTATCGGGGGGTTCGGGGAGCTGTTTTTT
TRBV5-1	.	TRBJ2-2	.	CASSLNAPGSHTGELFF	TGCGCCAGCAGCTTGAACGCCCCAGGGTCTCACACCGGGGAGCTGTTTTTT
TRBV28	.	TRBJ1-1	.	CASSLPGRMNTEAFF	TGTGCCAGCAGTTTACCGGGACGGATGAACACTGAAGCTTTCTTT